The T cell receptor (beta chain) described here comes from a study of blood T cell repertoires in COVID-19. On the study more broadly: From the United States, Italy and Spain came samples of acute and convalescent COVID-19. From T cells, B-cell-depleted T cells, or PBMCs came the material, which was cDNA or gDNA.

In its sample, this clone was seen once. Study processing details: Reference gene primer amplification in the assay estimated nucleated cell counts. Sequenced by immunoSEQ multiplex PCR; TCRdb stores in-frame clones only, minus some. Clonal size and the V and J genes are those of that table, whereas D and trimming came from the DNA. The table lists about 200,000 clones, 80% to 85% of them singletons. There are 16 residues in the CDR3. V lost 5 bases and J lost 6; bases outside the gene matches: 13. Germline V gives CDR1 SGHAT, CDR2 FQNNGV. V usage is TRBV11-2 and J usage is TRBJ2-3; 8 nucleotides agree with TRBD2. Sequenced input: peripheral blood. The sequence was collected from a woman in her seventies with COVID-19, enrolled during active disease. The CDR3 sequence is CASSRGLTGGVDTQYF. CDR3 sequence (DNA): TGTGCCAGCAGCCGAGGACTGACGGGAGGGGTTGATACGCAGTATTTT.